This passage covers 16 T cell receptor beta chains from one sample sequenced in a study of control samples from healthy donors and cancer patients. Profiled with immunoSEQ multiplex PCR; TCRdb holds only in-frame clones, not every one. The sample holds 100,000 to 150,000 clones; roughly nine tenths are singletons and the top ten take 6% to 9.5%. Sequences were obtained from PBMCs. Every receptor here comes from a man aged 50 to 60 with head and neck cancer.

The gene calls are TRBV6-5 and TRBJ1-1; D is uncertain. V lost 8 bases to trimming and J lost 0 bases, with 10 bases between them. This CDR3 comprises 13 residues. Germline V gives CDR1 MNHEY, CDR2 SVGAGI. The CDR3: CASRPDLNTEAFF. The DNA of the CDR3 is TGTGCCAGCCGGCCGGACCTGAACACTGAAGCTTTCTTT.

The chain joins TRBV5-6 to TRBJ1-6; 9 positions match TRBD1. The CDR3 is 14 residues long. Trimming removed 4 bases from V and 8 bases from J; junction bases left unmatched: 4. Germline V gives CDR1 SGHDT, CDR2 YYEEEE. The CDR3 protein is CASSHRTGDSPLHF. DNA for the CDR3: TGTGCCAGCAGCCATAGGACAGGGGATTCACCCCTCCACTTT.

The rearrangement uses TRBV14 and TRBJ2-2; TRBD1 agrees at 7 bases. The CDR3 is 15 amino acids. Unmatched junction bases numbered 3, after V lost 5 bases and J lost 0 bases. Germline V gene sequence: CDR1 SGHDN, CDR2 FVKESK. In DNA form, the CDR3 reads TGTGCCAGCAGCGAACAGGGGACGAACACCGGGGAGCTGTTTTTT. Residues: CASSEQGTNTGELFF.

This clone was detected once. The gene calls are TRBV30 and TRBJ2-7, with 10 bases lining up with TRBD1. Germline V gene sequence: CDR1 GTSNPN, CDR2 SVGIG (reference sequence). This CDR3 is built from 14 residues. Trimming removed 3 bases from V and 11 bases from J; junction bases left unmatched: 13. Here the CDR3 reads CAWSTLAGTGVEYF. The CDR3 coding sequence is TGTGCCTGGAGCACCTTAGCCGGGACAGGGGTCGAGTACTTC.

The gene calls are TRBV27 and TRBJ2-7, with 10 bases matching TRBD2. The junction had 11 bases not matched to a gene; V was cut back by 3 bases and J by 3 bases. Germline V gene data show CDR1 as MNHEY and CDR2 as SMNVEV (reference sequence). CDR3 length: 17 amino acids. The DNA for the CDR3 is TGTGCCAGCAGTTTGACGGGACTGCTAGCGGGGGACTACGAGCAGTACTTC. Translated, it gives CASSLTGLLAGDYEQYF.

This chain links TRBV3-1 (or the pseudogene TRBV3-2) with TRBJ2-6; D not resolved. From germline, CDR1 is LGHDT and CDR2 YNNKEL (reference sequence). The CDR3 is 14 amino acids. V was cut by 4 bases and J by 12 bases, with 16 bases left in between. The CDR3 protein is CASSLQSTPGVLTF. The CDR3 nucleotides read TGTGCCAGCAGCCTCCAGAGTACCCCTGGCGTCCTGACTTTC.

The CDR3 loop reads CASSERAGMNTEAFF. CDR3 coding DNA: TGTGCCAGCAGTGAAAGAGCAGGAATGAACACTGAAGCTTTCTTT. The gene calls are TRBV6-1 and TRBJ1-1; no reliable D call. The V gene lost 2 bases and the J gene lost 0 bases, with 10 bases spanning the gap. The CDR3 is 15 residues long. Germline CDR1 MNHNS, CDR2 SASEGT.

The chain employs TRBV11-1 and TRBJ2-2; D is possibly TRBD1 (6 bases). This CDR3 spans 14 amino acids. With 1 base removed from V and 8 bases from J, the gap between germline ends came to 11 bases. Germline lookup yields CDR1 SGHAT and CDR2 FQDESV (reference sequence). The CDR3 loop is CASSLVGGSGELFF. The CDR3 nucleotides are TGTGCCAGCAGCTTAGTTGGGGGCAGTGGGGAGCTGTTTTTT. The variable domain in full, completed from reference TRBV11-1 and TRBJ2-2, reads EAEVAQSPRYKITEKSQAVAFWCDPISGHATLYWYRQILGQGPELLVQFQDESVVDDSQLPKDRFSAERLKGVDSTLKIQPAELGDSAMYLCASSLVGGSGELFFGEGSRLTVL.

The chain joins TRBV29-1 to TRBJ1-1; D possibly corresponds to TRBD1 (5 bases). Germline V lookup: CDR1 SQVTM, CDR2 ANQGSEA. The CDR3 is 13 amino acids. The ends were cut back, 4 bases at V and 2 bases at J, with 11 bases in the middle. CDR3 residues: CSVVLGGNTEAFF. DNA for the CDR3: TGCAGCGTTGTCTTGGGGGGTAACACTGAAGCTTTCTTT.

This clone was seen once. The chain joins TRBV19 to TRBJ1-2, with TRBD1 matching 10 bases. The CDR3 has 15 amino acids. The germline gives CDR1 LNHDA, CDR2 SQIVND (reference sequence). Losses at the gene ends were 2 bases for V and 3 bases for J; bases not matched to a gene: 3. CDR3 amino acids: CASSIRGQGHYGYTF. Here the CDR3 DNA reads TGTGCCAGTAGTATAAGGGGACAGGGGCACTATGGCTACACCTTC. Supplemented by reference TRBV19 and TRBJ1-2, the full variable domain reads DGGITQSPKYLFRKEGQNVTLSCEQNLNHDAMYWYRQDPGQGLRLIYYSQIVNDFQKGDIAEGYSVSREKKESFPLTVTSAQKNPTAFYLCASSIRGQGHYGYTFGSGTRLTVV.

The chain couples TRBV11-2 to TRBJ1-1; possibly TRBD1 for D (6 bases). The CDR3 covers 20 residues. Germline CDR1 and CDR2: SGHAT and FQNNGV. The V end lost 0 bases, the J end lost 0 bases, and 23 bases lay between the germline ends. CDR3 region: CASSLERGATGLGMNTEAFF. The CDR3 region has the DNA TGTGCCAGCAGCTTAGAGCGGGGGGCAACAGGGTTAGGAATGAACACTGAAGCTTTCTTT.

CDR3: CATSREPLDGTGELFF. CDR3 DNA sequence: TGTGCCACCAGCAGAGAGCCCCTCGACGGAACCGGGGAGCTGTTTTTT. This rearrangement joins TRBV15 to TRBJ2-2, with D uncertain. The CDR3 is 16 amino acids. Trimming removed 0 bases from V and 5 bases from J, with 13 bases in between. CDR1 is LNHNV and CDR2 is YYDKDF in the germline V gene (reference sequence).

This rearrangement joins TRBV29-1 to TRBJ2-3; 9 nucleotides match TRBD1. Germline V gives CDR1 SQVTM, CDR2 ANQGSEA. V trimming: 3 bases; J trimming: 6 bases; junction bases outside the gene matches: 22. The CDR3 extends over 19 amino acids. CDR3 DNA: TGCAGCGTTGATGACCCCGGGACAGGGAGACCCAGGGCTGCGGATACGCAGTATTTT. The encoded protein is CSVDDPGTGRPRAADTQYF.

The rearrangement links TRBV14 to TRBJ2-7, with TRBD2 matching 8 bases. CDR3 length equals 15 residues. The germline gives CDR1 SGHDN, CDR2 FVKESK. J was trimmed by 6 bases and V by 4 bases; bases with no gene match: 11. As DNA, the CDR3 is TGTGCCAGCAGCCCCCAACTAGCGGCGGGGGGCGAGCAGTACTTC. It encodes CASSPQLAAGGEQYF.

This rearrangement joins TRBV6-4 to TRBJ2-1; 9 bases agree with TRBD2. CDR3 length: 14 residues. Trimming cost V 6 bases and J 9 bases; bases outside gene matches: 9. Germline CDR1 and CDR2: MRHNA and SNTAGT. As DNA, the CDR3 is TGTGCCAGCAGACTGAGCGGGGGGCTGGGTGAGCAGTTCTTC. This codes for CASRLSGGLGEQFF.

The V call is TRBV10-3, the J call TRBJ1-1, with D perhaps matching TRBD1 (5 bases). Trimming cost V 10 bases and J 5 bases, with 26 bases left between them. Germline V CDR1 and CDR2: ENHRY, SYGVKD. This CDR3 contains 16 residues. DNA for the CDR3: TGTGCCACCCTTCCATTAGCACCGGACGGGGGAACTGAAGCTTTCTTT. It specifies CATLPLAPDGGTEAFF.